Listed below are T cell receptor beta chains from one sample, sequenced in a study of T cell responses to AZD1222 COVID-19 vaccine. Here immunoSEQ multiplex PCR was the method, and the copy in TCRdb shows in-frame clones only, minus some. The sample holds approximately 180,000 clones, roughly 88% seen once. Source: peripheral blood, taken on day 0 of AZD1222 vaccination. These receptors were taken from an adult in good health. CDR3s include the opening cysteine and the closing phenylalanine or tryptophan. The D gene is left open where the match is weak. A clone size is listed for some rows: how often the clone was seen (once, few, many), or a class if it is expanded.

cdr3_nt: TGTGCCAGCGGGACTAGCGGTGAGCAGTTCTTC; cdr3_aa: CASGTSGEQFF; j_call: TRBJ2-1; d_call: TRBD2; clone_size: .; v_call: TRBV7-9
cdr3_nt: TGTGTCGCGGAGTACCAAGAGACCCAGTACTTC; cdr3_aa: CVAEYQETQYF; j_call: TRBJ2-5; d_call: .; clone_size: .; v_call: TRBV5-4
cdr3_nt: TGTGCCAGCAGTTTATGGAGTTTCGATGAGCAGTTCTTC; cdr3_aa: CASSLWSFDEQFF; j_call: TRBJ2-1; d_call: .; clone_size: .; v_call: TRBV27
cdr3_nt: TGTGCCAGTAGTATATTAGGGATGGATTCACCCCTCCACTTT; cdr3_aa: CASSILGMDSPLHF; j_call: TRBJ1-6; d_call: .; clone_size: once; v_call: TRBV19
cdr3_nt: TGTGCCAGCAGGCTAGCGGGGGCCCTCACAGATACGCAGTATTTT; cdr3_aa: CASRLAGALTDTQYF; j_call: TRBJ2-3; d_call: TRBD2; clone_size: .; v_call: TRBV6-5
cdr3_nt: TGCGCCAGCAGCCCCCGGACAGGGGAAAACACCATATATTTT; cdr3_aa: CASSPRTGENTIYF; j_call: TRBJ1-3; d_call: TRBD1; clone_size: .; v_call: TRBV4-1
cdr3_nt: TGTGCCAGCAGTTCTCCCCGGGGCGGTGAAGAGACCCAGTACTTC; cdr3_aa: CASSSPRGGEETQYF; j_call: TRBJ2-5; d_call: .; clone_size: .; v_call: TRBV6-2/TRBV6-3
cdr3_nt: TGTGCCAGCAGTGAACGGCCGTCTCCTTACAATGAGCAGTTCTTC; cdr3_aa: CASSERPSPYNEQFF; j_call: TRBJ2-1; d_call: .; clone_size: .; v_call: TRBV6-4
cdr3_nt: TGCGCCAGCAGCAGGGGTATCGATCAGCCCCAGCATTTT; cdr3_aa: CASSRGIDQPQHF; j_call: TRBJ1-5; d_call: .; clone_size: .; v_call: TRBV10-1
cdr3_nt: TGTGCCAGCAGCGTAGGTGGGGGCCCCAATCAGCCCCAGCATTTT; cdr3_aa: CASSVGGGPNQPQHF; j_call: TRBJ1-5; d_call: .; clone_size: once; v_call: TRBV9
cdr3_nt: TGTGCCAGCAGTGAAGGGGACAGCTCCAATCAGCCCCAGCATTTT; cdr3_aa: CASSEGDSSNQPQHF; j_call: TRBJ1-5; d_call: TRBD1; clone_size: once; v_call: TRBV6-1
cdr3_nt: TGCGCCAGCAGCTTTAGGTCAGGGGATTCACCCCTCCACTTT; cdr3_aa: CASSFRSGDSPLHF; j_call: TRBJ1-6; d_call: .; clone_size: .; v_call: TRBV5-1
cdr3_nt: TGTGCCATCAGAAACGCGGGCGACAATGAGCAGTTCTTC; cdr3_aa: CAIRNAGDNEQFF; j_call: TRBJ2-1; d_call: .; clone_size: few; v_call: TRBV10-3
cdr3_nt: TGTGCCAGCAGGGGGGACGTGGACTATGGCTACACCTTC; cdr3_aa: CASRGDVDYGYTF; j_call: TRBJ1-2; d_call: .; clone_size: once; v_call: TRBV3-1/TRBV3-2
cdr3_nt: TGTGCCAGCAGCCAAGATCTCGACAGCGGGAGCGGGGTCCGGACCCAGTACTTC; cdr3_aa: CASSQDLDSGSGVRTQYF; j_call: TRBJ2-5; d_call: TRBD2; clone_size: .; v_call: TRBV4-2
cdr3_nt: TGTGCCAGCACCGGGGAGGGTGACTCTGGAAACACCATATATTTT; cdr3_aa: CASTGEGDSGNTIYF; j_call: TRBJ1-3; d_call: .; clone_size: .; v_call: TRBV5-4